Presented here are 18 T cell receptor beta chains from one specimen sequenced in a study of neurological immune-mediated disorders. TCRdb used MiXCR to reprocess the 5' RACE reads, holding one entry per CDR3 protein. The sample shows approximately 50,000 distinct CDR3 sequences, 3% to 3.5% of them seen only once. Sequenced material: PBMCs. The receptors stem from a man aged 35-49 years with multiple sclerosis.

The rearrangement uses TRBV10-2 and TRBJ2-1; the match to TRBD2 covers 10 bases. Germline values: CDR1 WSHSY, CDR2 SAAADI. The V gene end was trimmed by 8 bases and the J gene end by 7 bases; junction bases not matched to a gene: 17. This CDR3 region has 17 residues. As DNA, the CDR3 is TGCGCCAGCTGGCCCCCTGCTAGCGGGGGTACCTGGAATGAGCAGTTCTTC. It is translated as CASWPPASGGTWNEQFF.

This clonotype has ten or more counts. The rearrangement joins TRBV7-9 to TRBJ2-1, with TRBD2 identical over 10 bases. Germline CDR1 and CDR2: SEHNR and FQNEAQ (reference sequence). The CDR3 has 15 residues. V was clipped by 5 bases and J by 5 bases; unmatched bases: 6. CDR3 sequence: CASSDGLAVNNEQFF. CDR3 sequence (DNA): TGTGCCAGCAGCGACGGACTAGCGGTTAACAATGAGCAGTTCTTC. Looking up the rest from reference TRBV7-9 and TRBJ2-1 gives the full variable domain: DTGVSQNPRHKITKRGQNVTFRCDPISEHNRLYWYRQTLGQGPEFLTYFQNEAQLEKSRLLSDRFSAERPKGSFSTLEIQRTEQGDSAMYLCASSDGLAVNNEQFFGPGTRLTVL.

There are many counts of this clonotype. The genes are TRBV28 and TRBJ2-2; 8 positions agree with TRBD2. Germline CDR1 is MDHEN and CDR2 is SYDVKM. CDR3 length: 15 amino acids. The V and J ends lost 6 bases and 6 bases, in that order; junction bases with no gene match: 9. CDR3 residues: CASSTPGRASGELFF. The CDR3 coding sequence is TGTGCCAGCAGCACCCCCGGGAGGGCCTCCGGGGAGCTGTTTTTT.

This clonotype was counted many times. The chain recombines TRBV5-1 with TRBJ2-4; the match to TRBD1 covers 7 bases. The CDR3 has 16 residues. Germline CDR1 is SGHRS and CDR2 is YFSETQ. The V and J ends lost 0 bases and 0 bases, in that order; junction bases with no gene match: 3. CDR3 nucleotides: TGCGCCAGCAGCTTGGAGGGACAGCTAGCCAAAAACATTCAGTACTTC. The encoded protein is CASSLEGQLAKNIQYF.

V is TRBV3-1 and J is TRBJ2-7, with 8 bases fitting TRBD1. Germline CDR1 LGHDT, CDR2 YNNKEL (reference sequence). Trimming took 3 bases from V and 3 from J; bases not matched to a gene: 7. CDR3 length equals 15 residues. CDR3 protein: CASSHQTGAVYEQYF. The CDR3 coding sequence is TGTGCCAGCAGCCACCAGACAGGGGCAGTCTACGAGCAGTACTTC.

V and J are TRBV5-1 and TRBJ2-1; TRBD2 matches at 9 bases. Trimming at V came to 0 bases and at J to 8 bases, leaving 9 bases not matched to a gene. Germline-derived CDR1 and CDR2 are SGHRS and YFSETQ. There are 16 residues in the CDR3. CDR3 bases: TGCGCCAGCAGCTTGGATGGCGGGGGGGGGCTCGATGAGCAGTTCTTC. Its translation: CASSLDGGGGLDEQFF.

This clonotype was seen ten or more times. J is TRBJ2-7 and V is TRBV7-9, with a weak D call TRBD2 (6 bases). Deletions cut 4 bases from V and 9 bases from J, with 10 bases between. CDR3 length: 11 residues. Looked up from germline, CDR1 is SEHNR and CDR2 is FQNEAQ (reference sequence). The CDR3 coding sequence is TGTGCCAGCAGCTCGGCGGAGGGGCAGTACTTC. Protein sequence: CASSSAEGQYF.

The table lists this clonotype with many counts. The CDR3: CASGRTGGSYEQYF. Written as DNA, the CDR3 is TGTGCCAGCGGTAGGACAGGGGGATCCTACGAGCAGTACTTC. This chain links TRBV28 with TRBJ2-7; 10 nucleotides align to TRBD1. CDR1 is MDHEN and CDR2 is SYDVKM in the germline V gene. V was clipped by 8 bases and J by 1 base; unmatched bases: 5. This CDR3 has 14 amino acids.

In this sample, this clonotype turned up a few times. This chain connects TRBV6-2 or TRBV6-3 to TRBJ1-2, with D unclear. The V and J ends lost 2 bases and 9 bases respectively, with 13 bases between them. Germline assignment: CDR1 MNHEY and CDR2 SVGEGT. The CDR3 sequence is 13 residues long. The CDR3 nucleotides read TGTGCCAGCAGTTACAGAAGGGAAGAACGCTACACCTTC. This sequence encodes CASSYRREERYTF.

This clonotype was observed many times. The rearrangement links TRBV20-1 to TRBJ1-4, with 7 bases aligning to TRBD1. CDR3 size: 15 residues. Germline-derived CDR1 and CDR2 are DFQATT and SNEGSKA (reference sequence). The trim removed 4 bases at V and 8 bases at J, leaving 13 bases unmatched. The CDR3 coding sequence is TGCAGTGCTATCCCCCTGACAGGGTTGGGAGAAAAACTGTTTTTT. This gives the protein CSAIPLTGLGEKLFF.

This clonotype occurred many times. This chain joins TRBV6-1 and TRBJ2-7; TRBD1 matches at 10 bases. The CDR3 spans 17 residues. Germline V gives CDR1 MNHNS, CDR2 SASEGT. The J segment lost 3 bases and the V segment lost 3 bases, leaving 11 bases of the junction unmatched. The chain's CDR3 is CASSEPRRTGGSYEQYF. The CDR3, as DNA: TGTGCCAGCAGTGAGCCGAGGCGGACAGGGGGGAGCTACGAGCAGTACTTC.

This clonotype was observed at least ten times. The chain recombines TRBV6-2 or TRBV6-3 with TRBJ2-3; tentative D call: TRBD1 (6 bases). There are 15 residues in the CDR3. Per the germline V gene, CDR1 is MNHEY and CDR2 is SVGEGT. Trimming cost V 3 bases and J 0 bases, with 10 bases left between them. CDR3 nucleotide sequence: TGTGCCAGCAGTTATGCAGGGGTAAGCACAGATACGCAGTATTTT. Its translation: CASSYAGVSTDTQYF.

This clonotype showed up many times. A read error may account for a junction end that differs from germline. This sequence joins TRBV7-9 and TRBJ1-6; the D gene is possibly TRBD1 (6 bases). Germline V gene data show CDR1 as SEHNR and CDR2 as FQNEAQ (reference sequence). The CDR3 loop spans 12 amino acids. CDR3 nucleotide sequence: TGTGCCAGCAGGGCTTCGGGGGCACCCCTCAACTTT. It translates to CASRASGAPLNF.

This clonotype has ten or more counts. The CDR3 region is CSAISDRRSNQPQHF. CDR3 in DNA: TGCAGTGCTATATCAGACAGACGTAGCAATCAGCCCCAGCATTTT. The rearrangement joins TRBV20-1 to TRBJ1-5; possibly TRBD1 for D (5 bases). V was clipped by 4 bases and J by 0 bases, with 13 bases between them. This CDR3 has 15 residues. The germline gives CDR1 DFQATT, CDR2 SNEGSKA (reference sequence).

For this clonotype: Just one base apart from a much larger clone, this may be a read error. This rearrangement joins TRBV10-3 to TRBJ2-1; D not certain. The germline gives CDR1 ENHRY, CDR2 SYGVKD. CDR3 size: 11 residues. Deletions cut 6 bases from V and 10 bases from J, with 10 bases between. The CDR3 here is CAIRASGEQFF. The CDR3 nucleotides read TGTGCCATCAGAGCGTCAGGAGAGCAGTTCTTC.

This clonotype appeared many times. This chain joins TRBV10-1 and TRBJ2-1, with a tentative D call TRBD1 (5 bases). Trimming shortened V by 4 bases and J by 0 bases, and 10 bases separated the two germline ends. Per the germline V gene, CDR1 is WNHNN and CDR2 is SYGVQD (reference sequence). CDR3 length: 15 amino acids. CDR3 region: CASSVGASSYNEQFF. Here the CDR3 DNA reads TGCGCCAGCAGTGTAGGGGCTAGCTCCTACAATGAGCAGTTCTTC.

Ten or more counts support this clonotype. The chain employs TRBV20-1 and TRBJ2-2; TRBD2 matches at 9 bases. The ends lost 2 bases at V and 4 bases at J; junction bases unmatched: 8. Germline CDR1 DFQATT, CDR2 SNEGSKA (reference sequence). The length of the CDR3 is 16 residues. The CDR3 bases are TGCAGTGCTAGACGTCTAGCGGGGACACTCACCGGGGAGCTGTTTTTT. As protein: CSARRLAGTLTGELFF.

This clonotype was seen repeatedly, ten times or more. The chain employs TRBV10-1 and TRBJ1-2, with 7 bases identical to TRBD1. This CDR3 comprises 17 residues. V gave up 10 bases and J gave up 1 base; unmatched junction bases: 18. CDR1 is WNHNN and CDR2 is SYGVQD in the germline V gene (reference sequence). As DNA, the CDR3 is TGCGCCATCCGGAATCGACAGGGCCCCACCTTTAACTATGGCTACACCTTC. Translating it yields CAIRNRQGPTFNYGYTF.